This entry concerns a single T cell receptor (beta chain). Its antigen is not identified. These data originate in a study of T-cell reconstitution after alpha-beta-depleted transplantation in children. CDR3 length: 12 residues. Trimming took off 3 bases at V and 6 bases at J, with 9 bases between the two ends. Study conclusions and caveats: It was newly produced T cells that mostly accounted for T-cell counts and diversity one year after transplant. Several hundred expanded graft clones reportedly were the source of alpha-beta T cells about two months after transplant.

Preparation of the TCRbeta library used unique molecular identifiers. MiXCR was run by TCRdb on the PCR reads, yielding one entry per CDR3 protein. Of 55,000 to 65,000 distinct CDR3 sequences listed, 44% were seen once; the top ten hold 98%. The V and J genes are TRBV12-3 or TRBV12-4 and TRBJ2-7; a possible D gene is TRBD2 (5 bases). Source: PBMCs, mostly from graft donor cells, taken 360 days after TCRalphabeta/CD19-depleted stem cell transplant. The sequence was obtained from a male patient under 18 who had a stem cell transplant for acute lymphoblastic leukemia, so the T cells may come from the graft donor. CDR3: CASSFAAAEQYF. The CDR3 bases are TGTGCCAGCAGTTTTGCAGCGGCCGAGCAGTACTTC.